The next 18 T cell receptor beta chains were all read from a single sample in a study of graft-versus-host responses after intestinal transplantation. Antigens of these TCRs are unknown. Clones were read by immunoSEQ multiplex PCR, and TCRdb kept only the in-frame ones, dropping some. The table lists about 99,000 clones, just under 95% of them singletons. The input for sequencing was unstimulated CD8+ T cells sorted from spleen or lymph node cells, taken before transplant. These receptors were taken from a human donor who was the organ donor for an intestinal transplant.

This clone was counted once. The rearrangement uses TRBV28 and TRBJ1-2; maybe TRBD1 (5 bases). V was cut by 3 bases and J by 4 bases, with 18 bases left in between. This CDR3 is 16 amino acids long. Looked up from germline, CDR1 is MDHEN and CDR2 is SYDVKM. The CDR3 DNA reads as TGTGCCAGCAGTTTCTTTGGGCCCCAGGGTGGCTATGGCTACACCTTC. It is translated as CASSFFGPQGGYGYTF.

V is TRBV7-6 and J is TRBJ2-7, with 10 bases identical to TRBD2. The CDR3 consists of 15 residues. J was trimmed by 5 bases and V by 0 bases; bases with no gene match: 4. Germline V gene data show CDR1 as SGHVS and CDR2 as FNYEAQ. In DNA form, the CDR3 reads TGTGCCAGCAGCTTAGCACTAGCGGGAATCCACGAGCAGTACTTC. Residues: CASSLALAGIHEQYF. Filled out from reference TRBV7-6 and TRBJ2-7, the complete variable domain reads GAGVSQSPRYKVTKRGQDVALRCDPISGHVSLYWYRQALGQGPEFLTYFNYEAQQDKSGLPNDRFSAERPEGSISTLTIQRTEQRDSAMYRCASSLALAGIHEQYFGPGTRLTVT.

V and J are TRBV13 and TRBJ2-7, with TRBD2 matching over 8 bases. V was pared by 3 bases and J by 7 bases, with 11 bases of the junction left unmatched. Germline lookup yields CDR1 PRHDT and CDR2 FYEKMQ (reference sequence). The CDR3 extends over 15 amino acids. The CDR3 DNA reads TGTGCCAGCAGCTTTTTGACTAGCGCAAAGGAAGAGCAGTACTTC. The encoded protein is CASSFLTSAKEEQYF.

The chain recombines TRBV5-4 with TRBJ2-6, with D uncertain. Trimming removed 1 base at V and 0 bases at J, with 11 bases between. From germline, CDR1 is SGHNT and CDR2 YYREEE (reference sequence). The CDR3 consists of 17 residues. The CDR3 DNA reads as TGTGCCAGCAGCTTGACACTGACAAACTCTGGGGCCAACGTCCTGACTTTC. Encoded protein: CASSLTLTNSGANVLTF.

The genes are TRBV28 and TRBJ1-4; tentatively, D is TRBD1 (5 bases). CDR3 length: 15 amino acids. Trimming left V 6 bases short and J 8 bases short, with 19 bases between. Germline loops: CDR1 MDHEN, CDR2 SYDVKM. CDR3 protein: CASSIAMGRGEKLFF. CDR3 sequence (DNA): TGTGCCAGCAGCATAGCTATGGGTCGGGGGGAAAAACTGTTTTTT. Full variable domain (missing parts from reference TRBV28 and TRBJ1-4): DVKVTQSSRYLVKRTGEKVFLECVQDMDHENMFWYRQDPGLGLRLIYFSYDVKMKEKGDIPEGYSVSREKKERFSLILESASTNQTSMYLCASSIAMGRGEKLFFGSGTQLSVL.

The chain uses TRBV28 and TRBJ2-3; TRBD2 agrees at 8 bases. V shed 6 bases and J 1 base; nucleotides not matched to a gene: 9. The CDR3 covers 16 residues. Germline V gene data show CDR1 as MDHEN and CDR2 as SYDVKM. Written as DNA, the CDR3 is TGTGCCAGCAGCACACCACTAGCGGAGGGCACAGATACGCAGTATTTT. This codes for CASSTPLAEGTDTQYF.

The V call is TRBV6-5, the J call TRBJ2-5, with 11 bases that match TRBD2. V lost 6 bases and J lost 2; bases outside the gene matches: 5. The V gene's germline CDR1 is MNHEY and CDR2 SVGAGI. CDR3 size: 15 residues. DNA of the CDR3: TGTGCCAGCAGCCGACTAGCGGGAACTCAAGAGACCCAGTACTTC. This sequence encodes CASSRLAGTQETQYF.

The rearrangement links TRBV5-1 to TRBJ2-7, with 9 bases fitting TRBD2. The CDR3 sequence is 15 residues long. Trimming took 2 bases from V and 2 from J; bases not matched to a gene: 5. Per germline, CDR1 SGHRS and CDR2 YFSETQ. CDR3 amino acids: CASSFTSGLTYEQYF. CDR3 DNA: TGCGCCAGCAGCTTTACTAGCGGGCTAACCTACGAGCAGTACTTC.

This clone was seen only a few times. The CDR3 is CASLDRQNTGELFF. The CDR3 coding sequence is TGTGCCAGCCTCGACAGGCAGAACACCGGGGAGCTGTTTTTT. V is TRBV2 and J is TRBJ2-2; TRBD1 is a possible D gene (6 bases). Germline V gene data show CDR1 as SNHLY and CDR2 as FYNNEI. The ends were cut back, 8 bases at V and 1 base at J, with 11 bases in the middle. The CDR3 runs 14 residues.

V and J are TRBV9 and TRBJ1-1; possibly TRBD1 for D (6 bases). With 4 bases removed from V and 8 bases from J, the gap between germline ends came to 24 bases. The germline V gene has CDR1 SGDLS and CDR2 YYNGEE. This CDR3 has 16 amino acids. CDR3 amino acids: CASSPTQQGLYSEAFF. Written as DNA, the CDR3 is TGTGCCAGCAGCCCAACTCAACAGGGTTTGTACTCGGAAGCTTTCTTT.

This chain connects TRBV6-1 to TRBJ2-1; 10 bases map to TRBD2. The germline V gene has CDR1 MNHNS and CDR2 SASEGT. V lost 5 bases, J lost 5 bases, and 6 bases stayed unmatched. The CDR3 is 15 amino acids. CDR3 coding DNA: TGTGCCAGCAGTCTCAGCGGGGGGGCCAACAATGAGCAGTTCTTC. Its translation is CASSLSGGANNEQFF.

The J gene is TRBJ2-7, the V gene TRBV28, with 10 bases aligning to TRBD2. This CDR3 is built from 12 residues. CDR1 is MDHEN, CDR2 SYDVKM, per germline. The CDR3 is CASNTASGRISV. The DNA for the CDR3 is TGTGCCAGCAATACCGCTAGCGGGAGAATAAGCGTC.

CDR3 sequence: CAWGVGSSYGYTF. The CDR3 DNA is TGTGCCTGGGGGGTAGGCTCGAGCTATGGCTACACCTTC. This sequence joins TRBV2 and TRBJ1-2; D is possibly TRBD1 (5 bases). Trimming removed 11 bases at V and 4 bases at J, with 17 bases between. This CDR3 is built from 13 residues. Germline V gene sequence: CDR1 SNHLY, CDR2 FYNNEI. Complete variable domain (other parts from reference TRBV2 and TRBJ1-2): EPEVTQTPSHQVTQMGQEVILRCVPISNHLYFYWYRQILGQKVEFLVSFYNNEISEKSEIFDDQFSVERPDGSNFTLKIRSTKLEDSAMYFCAWGVGSSYGYTFGSGTRLTVV.

The chain is built from TRBV2 and TRBJ1-5, with D perhaps TRBD1 (6 bases). V was shortened by 3 bases and J by 6 bases, with 18 bases between the two germline ends. The germline V gene encodes CDR1 SNHLY and CDR2 FYNNEI. CDR3 length: 16 residues. The CDR3 region is CASSDTLQGWGQPQHF. The CDR3 DNA is TGTGCCAGCAGTGATACACTACAGGGTTGGGGTCAGCCCCAGCATTTT.

The V call is TRBV10-1, the J call TRBJ2-7; D possibly corresponds to TRBD2 (6 bases). Germline-derived CDR1 and CDR2 are WNHNN and SYGVQD (reference sequence). The CDR3 spans 16 residues. The V end was cut by 0 bases, the J end by 4 bases, with 16 bases between. This CDR3 is CASSESRGLTFYEQYF. The CDR3 nucleotides read TGCGCCAGCAGTGAGTCAAGGGGACTGACCTTTTACGAGCAGTACTTC.

The V gene is TRBV6-1, the J gene TRBJ2-6; perhaps TRBD2 as D (6 bases). V lost 0 bases, J lost 2 bases, and 14 bases lay in between. There are 18 residues in the CDR3. Germline values: CDR1 MNHNS, CDR2 SASEGT. The DNA of the CDR3 is TGTGCCAGCAGTGAAGCGGGGGGTTTCCTCCCTGGGGCCAACGTCCTGACTTTC. Protein: CASSEAGGFLPGANVLTF.

The chain recombines TRBV5-1 with TRBJ2-7; TRBD2 aligns across 9 bases. Trimming took 0 bases from V and 7 from J; bases not matched to a gene: 11. The CDR3 extends over 16 amino acids. Germline loops: CDR1 SGHRS, CDR2 YFSETQ. The CDR3 here is CASSLEPGTSYGEQYF. The DNA for the CDR3 is TGCGCCAGCAGCTTGGAACCCGGGACTAGCTATGGGGAGCAGTACTTC.

The genes are TRBV11-3 and TRBJ1-2; D gene ambiguous. Trimming took 5 bases from V and 2 from J, leaving 15 bases between them. This CDR3 is 15 amino acids long. CDR1 and CDR2 (germline): SGHNT, YENEEA. The CDR3 protein is CASSGPVGRNYGYTF. The CDR3 DNA follows: TGTGCCAGCAGCGGGCCTGTCGGCAGGAACTATGGCTACACCTTC.